Below are 10 T cell receptor beta chains sequenced from a single sample in a study of T cells in Graves' hyperthyroidism and ophthalmopathy. From RNA transcripts, TCR beta CDR3 regions were amplified. Using the HTBI primer set, a first-round RT-PCR was run on the TCR CDR3. MiXCR was run by TCRdb on the multiplex PCR reads, yielding one entry per CDR3 protein. This table holds hundreds of thousands of distinct CDR3 sequences, around a third found once. The sample was blood. These receptors were collected from a woman aged 40 to 50 with Graves' hyperthyroidism.

This clonotype occurred many times. The J gene is TRBJ1-5, the V gene TRBV10-3; D is possibly TRBD1 (6 bases). Germline assignment: CDR1 ENHRY and CDR2 SYGVKD. The V gene lost 5 bases and the J gene lost 10 bases, with 12 bases spanning the gap. The CDR3 runs 12 residues. In DNA, the CDR3 is TGTGCCATCAGTAAAGGACAGTTCCCCCAGCATTTT. Translated: CAISKGQFPQHF.

In regard to this clonotype: A junction boundary mismatches the germline segment, possibly from a read error. CDR3 sequence: CASSQDKVNGFYEQYF. The CDR3 bases are TGCGCCAGCAGCCAAGATAAAGTAAACGGTTTCTACGAGCAGTACTTC. The chain is built from TRBV5-5 and TRBJ2-7; D is unresolved. This CDR3 region has 16 residues. Germline V CDR1 and CDR2: SGHKS, YYEKEE (reference sequence). Full variable domain (remainder filled in from reference TRBV5-5 and TRBJ2-7): DAGVTQSPTHLIKTRGQQVTLRCSPISGHKSVSWYQQVLGQGPQFIFQYYEKEERGRGNFPDRFSARQFPNYSSELNVNALLLGDSALYLCASSQDKVNGFYEQYFGPGTRLTVT.

This sequence joins TRBV2 and TRBJ2-7; tentatively, D is TRBD1 (7 bases). The CDR3 is 13 residues long. Trimming cost V 6 bases and J 5 bases, with 14 bases left between them. Germline V lookup: CDR1 SNHLY, CDR2 FYNNEI. CDR3 DNA sequence: TGTGCCAGCAGCCAGGGGGGCTGGGACGAGCAGTACTTC. This encodes CASSQGGWDEQYF.

The V gene is TRBV6-5, the J gene TRBJ1-5; D ambiguous. This CDR3 has 12 amino acids. CDR1 is MNHEY, CDR2 SVGAGI, per germline. Between the trimmed V and J ends, which lost 6 bases and 11 bases, there was a span of 14 bases. CDR3: CASRDPGETQHF. CDR3 coding DNA: TGTGCCAGCAGGGACCCCGGGGAGACCCAGCATTTT.

This chain connects TRBV5-4 to TRBJ1-2; 9 nucleotides align to TRBD1. V was clipped by 3 bases and J by 7 bases; unmatched bases: 4. The CDR3 is made up of 13 amino acids. CDR1 is SGHNT and CDR2 is YYREEE in the germline V gene (reference sequence). Here the CDR3 reads CASSSRDRVGYTF. The DNA of the CDR3 is TGTGCCAGCAGCTCCCGGGACAGGGTTGGCTACACCTTC. Together with reference TRBV5-4 and TRBJ1-2, the CDR3 gives the full variable domain: ETGVTQSPTHLIKTRGQQVTLRCSSQSGHNTVSWYQQALGQGPQFIFQYYREEENGRGNFPPRFSGLQFPNYSSELNVNALELDDSALYLCASSSRDRVGYTFGSGTRLTVV.

This clonotype has ten or more counts. V and J are TRBV12-3 or TRBV12-4 and TRBJ1-5; no definite D call. The CDR3 sequence is 14 residues long. V was clipped by 7 bases and J by 7 bases, with 17 bases between them. CDR3 DNA: TGTGCCAGCACCACGCGGGGTGCTGAACAGCCCCAGCATTTT. It encodes CASTTRGAEQPQHF.

This clonotype was observed a handful of times. One end of the junction varies from germline; a read error may be responsible. The chain combines TRBV7-7 with TRBJ1-5, with 8 bases matching TRBD1. The CDR3 sequence is 16 residues long. The germline CDR1 and CDR2 sequences are SSHAT and FNYEAQ (reference sequence). The CDR3 sequence: CASSLGGTGANQPQHF. DNA of the CDR3: TGTGCTAGCAGCTTAGGCGGGACAGGAGCAAATCAGCCCCAGCATTTT.

This sequence joins TRBV7-6 and TRBJ2-7, with D maybe TRBD1 (6 bases). In germline, CDR1 is SGHVS, CDR2 FNYEAQ. The CDR3 sequence is 14 residues long. The ends were cut back, 8 bases at V and 5 bases at J, with 19 bases in the middle. In nucleotides, the CDR3 is TGTGCCAGCGGCCCAAGCAGCAGGGGCCACGAGCAGTACTTC. Protein product: CASGPSSRGHEQYF.

This sequence joins TRBV12-3 or TRBV12-4 and TRBJ1-3; D is unclear. The CDR3 spans 13 residues. Trimming shortened V by 8 bases and J by 3 bases, and 11 bases separated the two germline ends. The CDR3 here is CASYLADGNTIYF. CDR3 DNA: TGTGCCAGCTACTTGGCGGATGGAAACACCATATATTTT.

The rearrangement links TRBV29-1 to TRBJ2-7; tentative D call: TRBD1 (6 bases). From germline, CDR1 is SQVTM and CDR2 ANQGSEA. This CDR3 contains 13 residues. Trimming pared 4 bases from V and 3 bases from J, leaving 13 bases between. CDR3 in amino acids: CSVGDDRFYEQYF. The CDR3 DNA is TGCAGCGTTGGGGACGACAGGTTCTACGAGCAGTACTTC.